This T cell receptor (beta chain) was retrieved from a study of T cell changes during pregnancy in multiple sclerosis. Method: immunoSEQ multiplex PCR; TCRdb's copy keeps in-frame clones and lacks some. The data contain 55,000 to 80,000 clones, 85% to 90% of them singletons. V shed 0 bases, J shed 0 bases, and the junction held 2 bases outside the gene matches. The CDR3 runs 16 residues. CDR1 and CDR2 from the germline V gene are SGDLS and YYNGEE. This TCR was recovered from a female donor in good health, enrolled as a control in a pregnancy study. The chain carries TRBV9 and TRBJ2-2, with 7 bases lining up with TRBD2. Source: peripheral blood, taken after pregnancy. CDR3 nucleotides: TGTGCCAGCAGCGTAGGGACTAGTTCGAACACCGGGGAGCTGTTTTTT. The encoded protein is CASSVGTSSNTGELFF.